Detailed here is one T cell receptor beta chain. Its binding antigen is unknown. Per-nucleotide qualities are absent, and no much larger clonotype sits a single base away. The data are from a study of cytomegalovirus exposure and HLA in healthy donors (dated by TCRdb to 2015 to 2018). Regarding the study in general: An earlier analysis of some 600 of the donors reported around 280 Gb of sequence data and 117 million unique TCR beta sequences obtained from approximately 180 million T cells. Roughly 300 gigabases of sequencing data and tens of millions of unique TCR sequences were included in an early release covering roughly 700 HLA-typed donors. Of the 300 to 400 genotyped donors, around 81% fell in the genetic ancestry cluster associated with self-reported Caucasian donors. The study was designed to test whether signatures of past pathogen exposure could be identified by cataloging public T cell receptors. Using immunosequencing, the study profiled T cell repertoires from fewer than 850 subjects and related those repertoires to cytomegalovirus serostatus. In addition to the first cohort of approximately 670 subjects, a separate validation cohort of approximately 130 different subjects was used. To predict cytomegalovirus infection status, the study brought together high-throughput TCR immunosequencing, statistical association of individual TCRs with disease status, and machine learning. In a later analysis, previously published TCR beta repertoires from hundreds of donors were re-analyzed and high-resolution HLA genotyping was added so that TCR occurrence patterns could be studied. In the later analysis, no new phenotypic data were used to find candidate immune exposures; instead, reliance was placed on TCR beta sequences and their occurrence across donors. To decide whether each TCR beta V gene segment behaved as functional or pseudogenic, an earlier analysis of nearly 600 of the donors relied on high-throughput TCR beta sequencing. Donor age, sex, ethnicity and CMV serostatus were collected together with the repertoire data. Genome-wide SNP genotypes for about 65% of the 666 donors were used in a later genetic analysis, which treated that subset as a discovery cohort. Every repertoire in the discovery cohort had been generated on one and the same sequencing platform. HLA typing included class I and class II loci at four-digit resolution. Typing coverage differed by locus: A, B, C, DRB1 and DQB1 were typed in roughly 620-640 donors, DQA1 in roughly 500, DPA1 in 606, and DPB1 in roughly 470. Several DR-DQ haplotypes were treated as single units for association and clustering because of strong linkage in the cohort. Among over 350 genotyped donors of the cohort, an average of around 240,000 unique TCR beta nucleotide sequences were sequenced per donor, roughly a sixth of them non-productive.

In total, approximately 690 healthy bone marrow donors made up the cohort. Cohort members were all nominally healthy when sampled, although unrecorded immune exposures were likely present. Of the 650 to 700 cohort members, 289 had positive CMV serostatus and about 330 had negative CMV serostatus, and CMV serostatus was not recorded for the donor. Every donor gave a peripheral blood sample, and the peripheral blood mononuclear cells from that sample were used for TCR beta sequencing. Genomic DNA was extracted from the blood cell samples with the Qiagen DNeasy Blood Extraction Kit. Library prep was done by the immunoSEQ multiplex PCR assay. The multiplex PCR relied on a mix of 60 forward primers for TCR Vbeta segments and 13 reverse primers for TCR Jbeta segments. The CDR3 region of rearranged TCR beta genes was amplified from genomic DNA with a multiplex PCR assay. The amplified TCR beta libraries were sequenced on the Illumina HiSeq System as 87-base-pair reads. Per the authors' processing: Across the 500 to 850 repertoires, a later analysis counted 80 million or so unique TCR beta chains, roughly 11 million of which were shared by at least two donors. Raw reads were error-corrected and collapsed into unique sequences by a nearest-neighbor algorithm in which closely related sequences were merged to remove PCR and sequencing errors. To assign V, D and J gene segments, CDR3 sequences were aligned to IMGT reference sequences. For a sequence to be retained, at least a six-nucleotide match to both a V gene segment and a J gene segment was required. Rearrangements were called productive when the CDR3 lacked stop codons and stayed in frame with V and J; all others were non-productive. CDR3 was defined by IMGT convention, running from the second conserved V-encoded cysteine to the conserved J-encoded phenylalanine. The earlier analysis of approximately 500 of the donors excluded sequences that lacked an unambiguous match to a single V gene segment. An earlier analysis of just under 600 of the donors called V segments functional above 56.7% productive rearrangements and segregating when the between-donor standard deviation exceeded 5%. A statistical classification framework was developed to diagnose cytomegalovirus status using the catalog of TCR beta chain sequences. A later analysis assigned V and J genes by comparing TCR nucleotide sequences with IMGT/GENE-DB human TR gene sequences. The TCRdist pipeline was used in a later analysis to assign CDR3 sequences and most-parsimonious VDJ recombination scenarios. A later analysis defined each TCR beta chain by its CDR3 amino acid sequence plus V-gene family, and excluded reads lacking a unique V-gene family. As a way to deal with suspected cross-contamination and a sequencing artifact, a later analysis dropped 640 or so nucleotide sequences that were highly shared and had low generation probability. A later analysis calculated a clonal expansion index for each public chain from normalized within-repertoire ranks of inferred template counts. Generation probabilities in a later analysis came from a VDJ recombination model fitted to out-of-frame rearrangements, and those results were checked against IGoR. In a later analysis, hypergeometric tests were used to score TCR-TCR, TCR-HLA and TCR-CMV co-occurrence, with a repertoire-size bias correction applied to TCR pairs. To estimate false discovery rates, a later analysis permuted the HLA or CMV assignments 20 times. In a later analysis, co-occurring TCRs were grouped with DBSCAN, and TCRdist sequence similarity was added when clustering was performed within HLA-allele-positive subsets. Repertoires with fewer than 30,000 or more than 120,000 public chains, plus five repertoires with anomalous nucleotide sharing, were excluded from co-occurrence clustering. As stored in TCRdb, this immuneACCESS dataset retains in-frame rearrangements with V and J assigned. A fraction of the clones does not appear; measured against another copy, unresolved V genes explain less than half of the discrepancy, and the remainder lacks a known reason. The DNA gave D and trimming, while V, J and clone size come from that table. Across this sample there are some 150,000 clones, with 73% seen only once. 14% of the sample is in the top ten clones.

Taken from cysteine to phenylalanine, the CDR3 has 16 residues. Left in the record is the CDR3 DNA by itself, 48 bases read in frame from the first base. General conclusions and limits of the study: The classifier was reported to diagnose cytomegalovirus status with high specificity and sensitivity in both the original and validation cohorts. Most CMV-associated TCR beta chains appeared to be HLA-restricted in a later analysis, and the HLA associations seemed to be driven largely by CMV exposure. The authors suggested that the approach could potentially be generalized to other disease states and immunological phenotypes. A group of highly shared sequence variants was considered likely to be a technical artifact of the sequencing pipeline. A later genetic analysis reported fewer N-insertions in productive TCRs among donors in an Asian-associated ancestry cluster than the approximately 700-donor mean. In a later analysis, several top co-occurrence clusters were reported to appear linked to parvovirus B19, influenza, CMV and Epstein-Barr virus. A later analysis found that TCR association rates varied across HLA loci, with DRB1 alleles showing the most associated TCRs and HLA-C alleles the fewest. In an earlier analysis of some 640 of the donors, most TCR beta V segments were observed in productive rearrangements about 87% or about 30% of the time, broadly matching IMGT annotations. The only immune exposure information available for the cohort was CMV serostatus. Because some donors lacked HLA typing at each locus, the association tests relied only on the typed subset. Some IMGT-functional V segments, including TRBV6-2 and TRBV6-3, could not be distinguished by the 87-base-pair reads and were therefore excluded. A further reported finding was that TCR beta sequences accurately predicted the HLA-A and HLA-B alleles for most subjects in the first cohort. Presence/absence analyses assumed roughly uniform sequencing depth across donors, an assumption that may not hold. The study listed approximately 160 TCR beta chains as associated with cytomegalovirus. Because counts were too low, 15 or so rarely observed V segments, including chromosome 9 orphons, were excluded from the earlier analysis of a few hundred of the donors. A later analysis found that HLA-associated TCR beta chains were more clonally expanded and had lower generation probabilities than equally common non-associated chains. In a later analysis, 15,000 to 20,000 TCR beta sequences were associated with specific HLA alleles at a false discovery rate of 0.05. This cohort had only TCR beta chains sequenced, and the lack of alpha or paired-chain data limited which features could be detected. Strong co-occurrence of HLA alleles, especially DR and DQ, made assigning TCR associations to individual alleles difficult. Most TCR sequences were observed very rarely across donors, whereas some public TCRs were present in many individuals. Linkage disequilibrium might explain the correlated functional status among segregating V segments, but an unknown experimental factor could not be ruled out. Three of the identified cytomegalovirus-associated TCR beta chains were confirmed in vitro to be specific for cytomegalovirus antigens. In a later genetic analysis, a missense DCLRE1C variant was associated with V-gene and J-gene trimming of TCR beta chains, and the association was replicated in an independent cohort.

The sequencing input was PBMCs. The chain couples TRBV21-1 to TRBJ2-7; TRBD2, the table's D call, lacks a check against the DNA. TRBV21-1 represents a pseudogene. The sequence was collected from a human donor in good health. The DNA reads TGTGCCAGCGGGTCCTCCGGGGGACTAGCGGGATACGAGCAGTACTTC. It codes for CASGSSGGLAGYEQYF.